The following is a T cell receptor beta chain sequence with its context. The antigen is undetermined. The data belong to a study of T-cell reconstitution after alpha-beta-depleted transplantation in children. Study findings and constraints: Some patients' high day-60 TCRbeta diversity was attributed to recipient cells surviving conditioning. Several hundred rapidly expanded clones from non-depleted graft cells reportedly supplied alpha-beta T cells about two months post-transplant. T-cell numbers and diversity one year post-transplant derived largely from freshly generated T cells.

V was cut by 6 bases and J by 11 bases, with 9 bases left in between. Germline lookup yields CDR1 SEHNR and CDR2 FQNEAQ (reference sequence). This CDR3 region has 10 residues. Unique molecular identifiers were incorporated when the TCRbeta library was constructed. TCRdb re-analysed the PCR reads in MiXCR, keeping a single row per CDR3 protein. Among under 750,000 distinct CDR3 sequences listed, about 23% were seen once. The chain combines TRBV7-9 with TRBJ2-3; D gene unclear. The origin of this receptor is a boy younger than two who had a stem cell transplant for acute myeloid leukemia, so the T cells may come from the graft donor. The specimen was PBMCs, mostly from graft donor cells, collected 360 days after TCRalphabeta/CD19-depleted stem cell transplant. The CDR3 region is CASRPSRQYF. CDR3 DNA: TGTGCCAGCAGGCCAAGCAGGCAGTATTTT.